Listed below are T cell receptor beta chains from one sample, sequenced in a study of cytomegalovirus exposure and HLA in healthy donors. Data came from immunoSEQ multiplex PCR; TCRdb stores just in-frame clones and leaves some out. Of fewer than 85,000 clones in the sample, 78% were seen once. The sample taken for sequencing was PBMCs. The receptors were gathered from a male donor in good health and CMV-seropositive. The CDR3 runs from the conserved cysteine through the conserved F or W. A D gene is named only where the DNA matches it firmly. Size is omitted from some rows. Given values are once, few, many or a class for expanded clones.

>13|NA|NA|TRBV19|TRBJ2-2
CATLEGNTGELFF
TGTGCCACCCTAGAGGGGAACACCGGGGAGCTGTTTTTT
>14|TRBD1|NA|TRBV28|TRBJ1-5
CASRRDSFNQPQHF
TGTGCCAGCAGGAGGGACAGCTTCAATCAGCCCCAGCATTTT
>12|NA|NA|TRBV6-5|TRBJ2-7
CASTQSRGEQYF
TGTGCCAGCACCCAAAGCCGGGGCGAGCAGTACTTC
>16|NA|few|TRBV5-1|TRBJ2-1
CASSLDAGSSYNEQFF
TGCGCCAGCAGCTTGGACGCGGGTAGCTCCTACAATGAGCAGTTCTTC
>14|NA|few|TRBV4-1|TRBJ2-7
CASSQGQYSYEQYF
TGCGCCAGCAGCCAAGGTCAGTACTCCTACGAGCAGTACTTC
>16|TRBD1|few|TRBV10-3|TRBJ2-7
CAISEGVTGFGDEQYF
TGTGCCATCAGTGAGGGAGTGACAGGGTTTGGAGACGAGCAGTACTTC
>13|NA|few|TRBV6-5|TRBJ1-2
CASRNDRNYGYTF
TGTGCCAGCAGGAATGACAGGAACTATGGCTACACCTTC
>14|TRBD1|NA|TRBV4-3|TRBJ2-7
CASSPGQGAYEQYF
TGCGCCAGCAGCCCGGGACAGGGGGCTTACGAGCAGTACTTC
>12|NA|few|TRBV6-6|TRBJ2-3
CASKEGAGTQYF
TGTGCCAGCAAGGAGGGCGCAGGTACGCAGTATTTT
>14|NA|NA|TRBV28|TRBJ2-7
CASSPLRDIYEQYF
TGTGCCAGCAGTCCCCTCCGGGACATCTACGAGCAGTACTTC
>17|TRBD1|NA|TRBV28|TRBJ2-7
CASSRSYQGTASYEQYF
TGTGCCAGCAGCCGTTCATATCAAGGGACAGCCTCCTACGAGCAGTACTTC
>16|TRBD1|NA|TRBV12-5|TRBJ1-1
CASGSGTGRGNTEAFF
TGTGCTAGTGGTTCCGGGACAGGGCGAGGGAACACTGAAGCTTTCTTT
>15|TRBD2|once|TRBV2|TRBJ2-7
CASSEAVGLAYEQYF
TGTGCCAGCAGTGAGGCGGTGGGACTAGCGTACGAGCAGTACTTC
>15|TRBD2|NA|TRBV11-2|TRBJ2-3
CASSWAGGITDTQYF
TGTGCCAGCAGCTGGGCGGGAGGTATCACAGATACGCAGTATTTT
>15|TRBD1|NA|TRBV6-5|TRBJ2-7
CASRTDREGSYEQYF
TGTGCCAGCAGAACCGACAGGGAAGGCTCCTACGAGCAGTACTTC
>11|NA|NA|TRBV2|TRBJ2-7
CASTGSYEQYF
TGTGCCAGCACCGGCTCCTACGAGCAGTACTTC
>16|TRBD2|NA|TRBV6-1|TRBJ2-1
CASSEGRLAGLYEQFF
TGTGCCAGCAGTGAAGGCAGACTAGCGGGGCTTTATGAGCAGTTCTTC
>15|TRBD2|NA|TRBV9|TRBJ2-3
CASSVGTSGGDTQYF
TGTGCCAGCAGCGTCGGGACTAGCGGGGGGGATACGCAGTATTTT
>15|TRBD2|NA|TRBV6-5|TRBJ2-7
CASSPTAGPSYEQYF
TGTGCCAGCAGTCCTACAGCGGGGCCCTCCTACGAGCAGTACTTC
>16|TRBD1|NA|TRBV7-9|TRBJ1-4
CASSSDREVMYEKLFF
TGTGCCAGCAGCTCCGACAGGGAAGTAATGTATGAAAAACTGTTTTTT
>14|TRBD1|NA|TRBV19|TRBJ2-1
CATVRDRAYNEQFF
TGTGCCACCGTAAGGGACAGAGCCTACAATGAGCAGTTCTTC
>10|NA|NA|TRBV29-1|TRBJ2-7
CSVAGFEQYF
TGCAGCGTCGCAGGGTTCGAGCAGTACTTC
>14|TRBD1|NA|TRBV27|TRBJ2-7
CASSFNRGPYEQYF
TGTGCCAGCAGTTTCAACAGGGGGCCCTACGAGCAGTACTTC
>16|TRBD2|NA|TRBV5-4|TRBJ2-3
CASSLRLAGGTDTQYF
TGTGCCAGCAGCCTGAGGCTAGCGGGGGGGACGGATACGCAGTATTTT
>19|TRBD1|NA|TRBV28|TRBJ2-6
CASSLLLRDRGPGANVLTF
TGTGCCAGCAGTCTCCTCCTCCGGGACAGGGGGCCCGGGGCCAACGTCCTGACTTTC
>13|NA|NA|TRBV2|TRBJ1-5
CASTQFSNQPQHF
TGTGCCAGCACCCAGTTTAGCAATCAGCCCCAGCATTTT
>14|NA|NA|TRBV27|TRBJ2-7
CASSLYGQSYEQYF
TGTGCCAGCAGTTTATACGGACAAAGTTACGAGCAGTACTTC
>15|NA|NA|TRBV27|TRBJ2-7
CASNQAGTYPYEQYF
TGTGCCAGCAACCAAGCCGGGACTTATCCCTACGAGCAGTACTTC
>14|NA|NA|TRBV7-9|TRBJ1-2
CASSDGGGNYGYTF
TGTGCCAGCAGCGATGGGGGCGGGAACTATGGCTACACCTTC
>10|NA|NA|TRBV29-1|TRBJ2-1
CSVVSSEQFF
TGCAGCGTTGTATCGAGTGAGCAGTTCTTC
>14|TRBD1|NA|TRBV5-4|TRBJ2-5
CASRSQGTQETQYF
TGTGCCTCCCGCTCACAGGGGACCCAAGAGACCCAGTACTTC
>15|NA|NA|TRBV15|TRBJ2-2
CATSHYRAATGELFF
TGTGCCACCAGCCATTACAGGGCGGCCACCGGGGAGCTGTTTTTT
>17|TRBD2|NA|TRBV27|TRBJ2-1
CASSDGTSGRAVDEQFF
TGTGCCAGCAGCGATGGGACTAGCGGGAGGGCCGTGGATGAGCAGTTCTTC
>15|TRBD1|few|TRBV2|TRBJ1-5
CASRLLEGANQPQHF
TGTGCCAGCAGGCTACTGGAGGGGGCGAATCAGCCCCAGCATTTT
>14|TRBD2|NA|TRBV28|TRBJ2-7
CASIAGGINYEQYF
TGTGCCAGCATTGCGGGAGGGATAAACTACGAGCAGTACTTC
>14|NA|NA|TRBV7-3|TRBJ2-2
CASSPPGNTGELFF
TGTGCCAGCAGCCCCCCCGGGAACACCGGGGAGCTGTTTTTT
>15|TRBD1|NA|TRBV5-5|TRBJ2-2
CASSLRDRGTGELFF
TGTGCCAGCAGCCTCCGGGACAGGGGCACCGGGGAGCTGTTTTTT
>12|NA|NA|TRBV6-5|TRBJ2-1
CASSPSGRGQFF
TGTGCCAGCAGCCCCTCGGGGAGAGGGCAGTTCTTC
>13|NA|few|TRBV18|TRBJ2-1
CASSLTGNDEQFF
TGTGCCAGCTCACTTACAGGGAACGATGAGCAGTTCTTC
>16|TRBD2|NA|TRBV7-3|TRBJ2-3
CASSPRTSGGADTQYF
TGTGCCAGCAGCCCTCGGACTAGCGGGGGGGCAGATACGCAGTATTTT
>15|NA|NA|TRBV27|TRBJ1-4
CASSLSGLGVGKLFF
TGTGCCAGCAGTTTAAGCGGGCTCGGCGTAGGAAAACTGTTTTTT
>14|NA|NA|TRBV28|TRBJ2-7
CASDHSGSSYEQYF
TGTGCCAGCGACCATAGCGGCTCCTCCTACGAGCAGTACTTC
>13|TRBD1|NA|TRBV6-6|TRBJ2-3
CASSGQDTDTQYF
TGTGCCAGCAGCGGACAGGACACAGATACGCAGTATTTT
>14|TRBD1|once|TRBV7-9|TRBJ1-2
CASSIRQGVRGYTF
TGTGCCAGCAGCATACGACAGGGAGTGCGGGGCTACACCTTC
>15|NA|NA|TRBV6-6|TRBJ1-1
CASRAAYGGDTEAFF
TGTGCCAGCAGGGCAGCTTATGGAGGGGACACTGAAGCTTTCTTT
>11|NA|few|TRBV5-1|TRBJ2-5
CASSRGETQYF
TGCGCCAGCAGCCGAGGGGAGACCCAGTACTTC
>14|TRBD1|NA|TRBV28|TRBJ1-2
CASSSSGQGSGYTF
TGTGCCAGCAGTTCATCGGGACAGGGATCTGGCTACACCTTC
>13|NA|NA|TRBV19|TRBJ2-7
CASSFSGQYEQYF
TGTGCCAGTAGTTTCTCAGGGCAATACGAGCAGTACTTC
>16|NA|NA|TRBV10-3|TRBJ2-1
CAISERAEKGYNEQFF
TGTGCCATCAGTGAGCGAGCGGAGAAGGGTTACAATGAGCAGTTCTTC
>15|TRBD1|NA|TRBV28|TRBJ1-5
CASRSPGTGVQPQHF
TGTGCCAGCAGAAGTCCCGGGACAGGTGTTCAGCCCCAGCATTTT
>16|NA|NA|TRBV15|TRBJ2-7
CATSRPRAGSTYEQYF
TGTGCCACCAGCAGACCCAGGGCTGGGTCCACCTACGAGCAGTACTTC
>16|TRBD2|once|TRBV6-5|TRBJ2-7
CASSYRARTSGSEQYF
TGTGCCAGCAGTTACCGAGCCCGGACTAGCGGTAGCGAGCAGTACTTC
>13|TRBD1|NA|TRBV27|TRBJ1-5
CASSGDRSQPQHF
TGTGCCAGCAGTGGGGACAGGAGTCAGCCCCAGCATTTT
>17|TRBD2|NA|TRBV30|TRBJ2-1
CAWSVLAGVGAYNEQFF
TGTGCCTGGAGTGTACTAGCGGGAGTAGGGGCCTACAATGAGCAGTTCTTC
>15|TRBD2|NA|TRBV7-3|TRBJ2-7
CASSPRIAGVYEQYF
TGTGCCAGCAGCCCCCGAATAGCGGGAGTCTACGAGCAGTACTTC
>11|NA|once|TRBV20-1|TRBJ2-1
CSALGAWEQFF
TGCAGTGCCCTTGGTGCGTGGGAGCAGTTCTTC
>15|TRBD1|many|TRBV7-7|TRBJ2-5
CASSSRQGRIETQYF
TGTGCCAGCAGCTCCCGACAGGGGAGGATAGAGACCCAGTACTTC